These T cell receptor beta chains were read from a single sample in a study of CD8 T cells in Susac syndrome. TCRdb re-called the immunoSEQ multiplex PCR reads through MiXCR, storing one row per CDR3 protein. Counted here are approximately 190,000 distinct CDR3 sequences, over 90% occurring once; the ten biggest clones make up about 0.087%. Sample: CD4+ T cells from PBMCs. The receptors here all came from a human donor with multiple sclerosis. Both conserved end residues are part of each CDR3. D genes are given only for firm matches. Size is omitted from some rows. Given values are once, few, many or a class for expanded clones.

v_call	d_call	j_call	clone_size	cdr3_aa	cdr3_nt
TRBV5-1	-	TRBJ2-3	-	CASSIGTDTQYF	TGCGCCAGCAGCATAGGCACAGATACGCAGTATTTT
TRBV12-3/TRBV12-4	-	TRBJ2-7	-	CASSFEDRLLLYEQYF	TGTGCCAGCAGTTTCGAGGACAGACTTCTCCTCTACGAGCAGTACTTC
TRBV20-1	-	TRBJ2-3	-	CSAERGRGTDTQYF	TGCAGTGCCGAACGGGGGCGCGGTACAGATACGCAGTATTTT
TRBV6-5	TRBD1	TRBJ2-7	once	CASSPGWDSSYEQYF	TGTGCCAGCAGTCCAGGCTGGGACAGCTCCTACGAGCAGTACTTC
TRBV12-3/TRBV12-4	-	TRBJ1-5	-	CASSFSENQPQHF	TGTGCCAGCAGTTTCTCGGAGAATCAGCCCCAGCATTTT
TRBV12-3/TRBV12-4	-	TRBJ1-2	-	CASSLKFMGARGYTF	TGTGCCAGCAGCCTCAAATTTATGGGGGCTCGAGGCTACACCTTC
TRBV6-6	TRBD1	TRBJ2-7	-	CASAPGQGYEQYF	TGTGCCAGCGCCCCGGGACAGGGCTACGAGCAGTACTTC
TRBV4-2	-	TRBJ2-6	once	CASSQEGTPAGANVLTF	TGTGCCAGCAGCCAAGAGGGGACCCCCGCGGGGGCCAACGTCCTGACTTTC
TRBV9	TRBD2	TRBJ2-1	once	CASSFSGGLADNEQFF	TGTGCCAGCAGCTTCAGCGGGGGGCTAGCGGACAATGAGCAGTTCTTC
TRBV30	-	TRBJ1-2	-	CAWNGGTDYGYTF	TGTGCCTGGAACGGCGGGACGGACTATGGCTACACCTTC
TRBV5-1	TRBD2	TRBJ2-7	-	CASSLDLFGGAGAHEQYF	TGCGCCAGCAGCTTGGACCTCTTCGGGGGGGCAGGGGCTCACGAGCAGTACTTC